This TCR beta chain is from a study of high-grade serous ovarian cancer treatment subgroups. Study-wide context: On average, just over 14,000 reads and 7,494 unique TCR beta rearrangements were obtained per sample. Study-wide results and caveats: Tumors within one patient showed repertoire similarity of 0.11 to 0.79. Bulk tumor TCR sequencing gave no spatial information.

The CDR3 is made up of 15 amino acids. V was cut by 7 bases and J by 1 base, with 16 bases left in between. Germline-derived CDR1 and CDR2 are SGHRS and YFSETQ. Clones were sequenced by immunoSEQ multiplex PCR, and TCRdb holds only the in-frame ones, with some missing. Here the sample spans around 9,500 clones, more than 85% being singletons. The tumor samples were collected prior to definitive surgery or chemotherapy. A word on this clone: The antigen remains undetermined.

Material for sequencing was tumor tissue. The chain recombines TRBV5-1 with TRBJ2-3; perhaps D is TRBD1 or TRBD2 (5 bases each). This TCR came from a human donor with high-grade serous ovarian cancer. The CDR3 sequence is CASAFSGDRTDTQYF. The CDR3, as DNA: TGCGCCAGCGCCTTCTCCGGGGACCGCACAGATACGCAGTATTTT.